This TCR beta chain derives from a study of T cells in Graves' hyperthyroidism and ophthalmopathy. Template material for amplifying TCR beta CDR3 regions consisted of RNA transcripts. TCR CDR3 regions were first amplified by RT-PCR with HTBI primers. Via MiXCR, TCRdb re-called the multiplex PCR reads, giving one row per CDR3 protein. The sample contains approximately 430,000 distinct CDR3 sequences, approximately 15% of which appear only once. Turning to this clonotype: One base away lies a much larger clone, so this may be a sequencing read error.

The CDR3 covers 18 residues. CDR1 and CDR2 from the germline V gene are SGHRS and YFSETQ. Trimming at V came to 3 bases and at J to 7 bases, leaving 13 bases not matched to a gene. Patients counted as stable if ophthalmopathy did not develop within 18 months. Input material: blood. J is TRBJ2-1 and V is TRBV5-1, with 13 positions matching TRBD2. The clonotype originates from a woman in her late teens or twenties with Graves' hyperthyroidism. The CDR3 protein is CASSSSTSGRGHRNEQFF. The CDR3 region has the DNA TGCGCCAGCAGCTCCTCTACTAGCGGGAGGGGGCACAGGAATGAGCAGTTCTTC.